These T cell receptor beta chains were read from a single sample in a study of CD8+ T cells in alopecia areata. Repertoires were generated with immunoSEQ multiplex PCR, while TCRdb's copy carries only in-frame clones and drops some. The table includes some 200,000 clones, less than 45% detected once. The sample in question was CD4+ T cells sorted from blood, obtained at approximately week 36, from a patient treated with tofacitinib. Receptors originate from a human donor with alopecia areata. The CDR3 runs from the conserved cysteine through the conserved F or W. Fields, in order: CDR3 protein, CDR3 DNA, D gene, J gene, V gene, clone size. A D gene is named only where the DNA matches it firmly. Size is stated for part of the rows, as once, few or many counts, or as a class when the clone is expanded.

CDR3: CASTSLPGLAYEQYF
DNA: TGTGCCAGCACCTCCTTACCCGGACTAGCCTACGAGCAGTACTTC
D: TRBD2
J: TRBJ2-7
V: TRBV11-2
size: NA

CDR3: CASRNGPGSGETQYF
DNA: TGCGCCAGCAGGAACGGGCCCGGGAGTGGGGAGACCCAGTACTTC
D: NA
J: TRBJ2-5
V: TRBV5-1
size: NA

CDR3: CASSFRQTSTDTQYF
DNA: TGTGCCAGCAGTTTTCGGCAGACTAGCACAGATACGCAGTATTTT
D: NA
J: TRBJ2-3
V: TRBV27
size: NA

CDR3: CAWSVSGLPYNEQFF
DNA: TGTGCCTGGAGTGTAAGCGGACTCCCCTACAATGAGCAGTTCTTC
D: NA
J: TRBJ2-1
V: TRBV30
size: NA

CDR3: CASSQVRSSYEQYF
DNA: TGCGCCAGCAGCCAAGTTCGGAGCTCCTACGAGCAGTACTTC
D: NA
J: TRBJ2-7
V: TRBV4-3
size: NA

CDR3: CASSSSGLGTDTQYF
DNA: TGTGCCAGCAGTTCTAGCGGCCTGGGCACAGATACGCAGTATTTT
D: TRBD2
J: TRBJ2-3
V: TRBV5-6
size: few

CDR3: CSAGRGTDTQYF
DNA: TGCAGCGCGGGACGGGGAACAGATACGCAGTATTTT
D: NA
J: TRBJ2-3
V: TRBV29-1
size: few

CDR3: CASSTRQGNQPQHF
DNA: TGTGCCAGCAGCACCCGACAGGGCAATCAGCCCCAGCATTTT
D: NA
J: TRBJ1-5
V: TRBV7-2
size: few

CDR3: CASSLGGGSNQPQHF
DNA: TGTGCCAGCAGCTTAGGAGGGGGCAGCAATCAGCCCCAGCATTTT
D: TRBD1
J: TRBJ1-5
V: TRBV7-2
size: NA

CDR3: CSVGAGQNTEAFF
DNA: TGCAGCGTTGGGGCCGGACAGAACACTGAAGCTTTCTTT
D: NA
J: TRBJ1-1
V: TRBV29-1
size: NA

CDR3: CASSPGGLQRNTQYF
DNA: TGTGCCAGCAGCCCAGGAGGGCTCCAAAGGAATACGCAGTATTTT
D: NA
J: TRBJ2-3
V: TRBV7-2
size: NA

CDR3: CASSISVFTDTQYF
DNA: TGTGCCAGCAGCATAAGCGTATTCACAGATACGCAGTATTTT
D: NA
J: TRBJ2-3
V: TRBV5-6
size: NA

CDR3: CASSGPLSGANVLTF
DNA: TGTGCCAGCAGTGGACCCTTATCCGGGGCCAACGTCCTGACTTTC
D: NA
J: TRBJ2-6
V: TRBV6-5
size: few

CDR3: CSVAISGANVLTF
DNA: TGCAGCGTTGCAATCTCTGGGGCCAACGTCCTGACTTTC
D: NA
J: TRBJ2-6
V: TRBV29-1
size: NA

CDR3: CAWSVRGEQFF
DNA: TGTGCCTGGAGTGTACGAGGTGAGCAGTTCTTC
D: NA
J: TRBJ2-1
V: TRBV30
size: NA

CDR3: CASRYRVDQPQHF
DNA: TGTGCCAGCAGGTACAGGGTGGATCAGCCCCAGCATTTT
D: NA
J: TRBJ1-5
V: TRBV6-5
size: NA

CDR3: CASSFGGNTGELFF
DNA: TGTGCCAGCAGCTTCGGCGGGAACACCGGGGAGCTGTTTTTT
D: NA
J: TRBJ2-2
V: TRBV5-4
size: NA

CDR3: CASSLGQARKQPQHF
DNA: TGCGCCAGCAGCTTGGGACAGGCTAGGAAGCAGCCCCAGCATTTT
D: NA
J: TRBJ1-5
V: TRBV5-1
size: few

CDR3: CSARGWDGYTF
DNA: TGCAGTGCTAGAGGCTGGGACGGCTACACCTTC
D: NA
J: TRBJ1-2
V: TRBV20-1
size: NA

CDR3: CASSQETKQFF
DNA: TGCGCCAGCAGCCAGGAAACGAAGCAGTTCTTC
D: NA
J: TRBJ2-1
V: TRBV5-1
size: NA

CDR3: CASTIQTGDTEAFF
DNA: TGTGCCAGCACCATACAAACAGGCGACACTGAAGCTTTCTTT
D: NA
J: TRBJ1-1
V: TRBV2
size: many

CDR3: CASTLPRLVSGANVLTF
DNA: TGTGCCAGCACCCTTCCGAGACTCGTCTCTGGGGCCAACGTCCTGACTTTC
D: NA
J: TRBJ2-6
V: TRBV5-8
size: NA

CDR3: CATGTPIHGELFF
DNA: TGTGCCACCGGGACCCCGATCCACGGGGAGCTGTTTTTT
D: NA
J: TRBJ2-2
V: TRBV15
size: few

CDR3: CAWSGRDQPQHF
DNA: TGTGCCTGGAGTGGCCGAGATCAGCCCCAGCATTTT
D: NA
J: TRBJ1-5
V: TRBV30
size: NA

CDR3: CSAFRNEQFF
DNA: TGCAGCGCGTTTCGCAATGAGCAGTTCTTC
D: NA
J: TRBJ2-1
V: TRBV29-1
size: few

CDR3: CASSTDRTDTQYF
DNA: TGTGCCAGCAGCACTGACAGAACAGATACGCAGTATTTT
D: NA
J: TRBJ2-3
V: TRBV5-6
size: few

CDR3: CSEGGETQYF
DNA: TGCAGTGAGGGCGGAGAGACCCAGTACTTC
D: NA
J: TRBJ2-5
V: TRBV20-1
size: NA

CDR3: CASSLQGAAGGTQYF
DNA: TGTGCCAGCAGCTTACAGGGCGCAGCGGGGGGTACGCAGTATTTT
D: TRBD2
J: TRBJ2-3
V: TRBV7-2
size: NA

CDR3: CASSLGRTSYEQYF
DNA: TGTGCCAGCAGCTTAGGGCGGACCTCCTACGAGCAGTACTTC
D: NA
J: TRBJ2-7
V: TRBV7-2
size: NA

CDR3: CSVWTRQLHQNTEAFF
DNA: TGCAGCGTTTGGACAAGACAGCTACATCAGAACACTGAAGCTTTCTTT
D: NA
J: TRBJ1-1
V: TRBV29-1
size: once

CDR3: CASSSRTSGTSSYEQYF
DNA: TGCGCCAGCAGCTCCCGGACTAGCGGGACTTCAAGCTACGAGCAGTACTTC
D: TRBD2
J: TRBJ2-7
V: TRBV5-1
size: NA

CDR3: CASSVLGDSNTGELFF
DNA: TGTGCCAGCAGCGTACTGGGGGACTCGAACACCGGGGAGCTGTTTTTT
D: NA
J: TRBJ2-2
V: TRBV9
size: NA

CDR3: CASSYLGDRGSQPQHF
DNA: TGTGCCAGCAGCTATTTGGGGGACAGGGGAAGTCAGCCCCAGCATTTT
D: TRBD1
J: TRBJ1-5
V: TRBV11-3
size: many

CDR3: CARDSRTDTQYF
DNA: TGTGCCAGGGACAGCCGTACAGATACGCAGTATTTT
D: TRBD1
J: TRBJ2-3
V: TRBV30
size: NA

CDR3: CASSFKGSSNYGYTF
DNA: TGTGCCAGCAGCTTTAAGGGCAGCTCTAACTATGGCTACACCTTC
D: NA
J: TRBJ1-2
V: TRBV11-2
size: NA

CDR3: CASSVAGTQETQYF
DNA: TGTGCCAGCAGCGTAGCCGGGACCCAAGAGACCCAGTACTTC
D: NA
J: TRBJ2-5
V: TRBV9
size: NA

CDR3: CASSLQGYEQYF
DNA: TGTGCCAGCAGCTTGCAGGGGTACGAGCAGTACTTC
D: NA
J: TRBJ2-7
V: TRBV5-6
size: NA

CDR3: CASSLSRGDTQYF
DNA: TGTGCCAGCAGTTTGTCGCGCGGTGATACGCAGTATTTT
D: NA
J: TRBJ2-3
V: TRBV27
size: NA

CDR3: CASLQQGSYEQYF
DNA: TGTGCCAGCCTTCAACAGGGCTCATACGAGCAGTACTTC
D: NA
J: TRBJ2-7
V: TRBV25-1
size: few

CDR3: CSVDRLGDYGYTF
DNA: TGCAGCGTTGACAGGCTGGGAGACTATGGCTACACCTTC
D: NA
J: TRBJ1-2
V: TRBV29-1
size: few

CDR3: CASSQEISGRYYGYTF
DNA: TGCGCCAGCAGCCAAGAAATCAGCGGACGCTACTATGGCTACACCTTC
D: NA
J: TRBJ1-2
V: TRBV4-3
size: NA

CDR3: CAWRTAAVGKLFF
DNA: TGTGCCTGGAGGACAGCCGCGGTAGGAAAACTGTTTTTT
D: NA
J: TRBJ1-4
V: TRBV30
size: few

CDR3: CASSSSKGGANVLTF
DNA: TGTGCCAGCAGTAGTTCCAAAGGAGGGGCCAACGTCCTGACTTTC
D: NA
J: TRBJ2-6
V: TRBV6-5
size: NA

CDR3: CASRERAFRTEAFF
DNA: TGTGCCAGCAGGGAACGGGCTTTCCGCACTGAAGCTTTCTTT
D: NA
J: TRBJ1-1
V: TRBV27
size: few

CDR3: CASSDQQGNTEAFF
DNA: TGCGCCAGCAGCGACCAACAGGGAAACACTGAAGCTTTCTTT
D: NA
J: TRBJ1-1
V: TRBV5-1
size: NA

CDR3: CASSLMVVGSGANVLTF
DNA: TGTGCCAGCAGCTTGATGGTCGTGGGGAGTGGGGCCAACGTCCTGACTTTC
D: NA
J: TRBJ2-6
V: TRBV7-6
size: NA

CDR3: CSVATSGSRNNEQFF
DNA: TGCAGCGTCGCTACTAGCGGGAGTAGGAACAATGAGCAGTTCTTC
D: TRBD2
J: TRBJ2-1
V: TRBV29-1
size: NA

CDR3: CASSQDPGVNEKLFF
DNA: TGCGCCAGCAGCCAAGATCCAGGAGTTAATGAAAAACTGTTTTTT
D: NA
J: TRBJ1-4
V: TRBV4-3
size: many

CDR3: CASSPYGTNEQFF
DNA: TGTGCCAGCAGCCCTTATGGTACTAATGAGCAGTTCTTC
D: NA
J: TRBJ2-1
V: TRBV9
size: few

CDR3: CASRGAGRGNEQFF
DNA: TGTGCCAGCAGGGGGGCAGGGAGGGGCAATGAGCAGTTCTTC
D: NA
J: TRBJ2-1
V: TRBV6-1
size: NA

CDR3: CSVEDGRWGAQYF
DNA: TGCAGCGTTGAAGACGGGAGGTGGGGGGCCCAGTACTTC
D: TRBD2
J: TRBJ2-5
V: TRBV29-1
size: NA

CDR3: CAWSVLAGAREQFF
DNA: TGTGCCTGGAGTGTACTAGCGGGAGCACGGGAGCAGTTCTTC
D: TRBD2
J: TRBJ2-1
V: TRBV30
size: NA

CDR3: CASRPVSGTEAFF
DNA: TGTGCCAGCAGGCCAGTTTCGGGCACTGAAGCTTTCTTT
D: NA
J: TRBJ1-1
V: TRBV27
size: few

CDR3: CSVEGQTGKRSYEQYF
DNA: TGCAGCGTTGAAGGACAAACAGGGAAACGCTCCTACGAGCAGTACTTC
D: NA
J: TRBJ2-7
V: TRBV29-1
size: NA

CDR3: CASSQGWGQDQPQHF
DNA: TGCGCCAGCAGCCAAGGTTGGGGCCAGGATCAGCCCCAGCATTTT
D: NA
J: TRBJ1-5
V: TRBV4-1
size: NA